This T cell receptor beta chain was documented in a study of cytomegalovirus exposure and HLA in healthy donors listed by TCRdb under 2017. Broadly, across the study: According to an earlier analysis of 550 to 700 of the donors, some 170 million T cells yielded roughly 110 million unique TCR beta sequences and 276 Gb of sequence data. An early release that covered about 640 HLA-typed donors contained about 290 gigabases of sequencing data and tens of millions of unique TCR sequences. Of the roughly 420 genotyped donors, approximately 80% were placed in the genetic ancestry cluster associated with self-reported Caucasian donors. The aim of the study was to test whether cataloging public T cell receptors could identify signatures of past pathogen exposure. The T cell repertoires of roughly 660 subjects were profiled by immunosequencing and related to cytomegalovirus serostatus. In addition to the first cohort of about 650 subjects, a separate validation cohort of under 150 different subjects was used. To predict cytomegalovirus infection status, the study combined high-throughput TCR immunosequencing, statistical association of individual TCRs with disease status, and machine learning. A later analysis re-examined previously published TCR beta repertoires from roughly 650 donors and added high-resolution HLA genotyping to investigate patterns of TCR occurrence. Rather than drawing on any new phenotypic data, the later analysis identified candidate immune exposures from TCR beta sequences and the way those sequences occurred across donors. To decide whether each TCR beta V gene segment behaved as functional or pseudogenic, an earlier analysis of fewer than 750 of the donors relied on high-throughput TCR beta sequencing. Donor age, sex, ethnicity and CMV serostatus were compiled alongside the repertoire data. Genome-wide SNP genotypes for about 55% of the roughly 670 donors were used in a later genetic analysis, which treated that subset as a discovery cohort. All discovery cohort repertoires had been generated using a single sequencing platform. HLA typing covered class I and class II loci at four-digit resolution. The number of typed donors differed by locus: about 620-640 for A, B, C, DRB1 and DQB1; 500 to 550 for DQA1; around 610 for DPA1; and about 470 for DPB1. Roughly 5 DR-DQ haplotypes were handled as single units for association and clustering because linkage in the cohort was strong. On average, roughly 250,000 unique TCR beta nucleotide sequences were sequenced per donor among a few hundred genotyped donors of the cohort, with roughly 19% of those sequences being non-productive.

The CDR3 has 14 amino acids, counting the end cysteine and phenylalanine. Only the CDR3 portion is preserved as DNA: 42 bases, with reading frame beginning at the first base. CDR1 and CDR2 (SSHAT, FNYEAQ) derive from the germline V gene (reference sequence). The cohort consisted of 650 to 700 healthy bone marrow donors. Cohort members were all nominally healthy when sampled, although unrecorded immune exposures were likely present. The donor was CMV seronegative and belonged to the group of roughly 330 seronegative cohort members. Every donor gave a peripheral blood sample, and the peripheral blood mononuclear cells from that sample were used for TCR beta sequencing. Genomic DNA extraction from the blood cell samples was performed with the Qiagen DNeasy Blood Extraction Kit. A note on this clone: Its antigen remains undetermined. An end of the junction differs from the germline gene, which may be a read error.

The library was generated by the immunoSEQ multiplex PCR assay. For the multiplex PCR, a mixture combining 60 forward primers for TCR Vbeta segments and 13 reverse primers for TCR Jbeta segments was used. The CDR3 region of rearranged TCR beta genes was amplified from genomic DNA with a multiplex PCR assay. Amplified TCR beta libraries were sequenced as 87-base-pair reads on the Illumina HiSeq System. The original methods were these. A later analysis counted about 80 million unique TCR beta chains across the 600 to 850 repertoires, and roughly 10 million of these chains were shared by at least two donors. Raw reads were error-corrected and collapsed into unique sequences by a nearest-neighbor algorithm in which closely related sequences were merged to remove PCR and sequencing errors. V, D and J gene segments were assigned by aligning CDR3 sequences to IMGT reference sequences. For a sequence to be retained, a match of at least six nucleotides to both a V gene segment and a J gene segment was required. A rearrangement was called productive if the CDR3 had no stop codons and remained in frame with V and J, and every other rearrangement was called non-productive. Following IMGT convention, CDR3 was defined as the stretch from the second conserved V-encoded cysteine to the conserved J-encoded phenylalanine. In an earlier analysis of more than 550 of the donors, sequences lacking an unambiguous match to a single V gene segment were excluded. An earlier analysis of about 600 of the donors called V segments functional above 56.7% productive rearrangements and segregating when the between-donor standard deviation exceeded 5%. A statistical classification framework was built to diagnose cytomegalovirus status from the catalog of TCR beta chain sequences. In a later analysis, TCR nucleotide sequences were compared against IMGT/GENE-DB human TR gene sequences so that V and J genes could be assigned. The TCRdist pipeline was used in a later analysis to assign CDR3 sequences and most-parsimonious VDJ recombination scenarios. In a later analysis, every TCR beta chain was defined by the combination of its CDR3 amino acid sequence and its V-gene family, and reads without a unique V-gene family were dropped. As a way to deal with suspected cross-contamination and a sequencing artifact, a later analysis dropped under 600 nucleotide sequences that were highly shared and had low generation probability. In a later analysis, a clonal expansion index was calculated for each public chain from normalized within-repertoire ranks of inferred template counts. A later analysis computed generation probabilities with a VDJ recombination model fitted to out-of-frame rearrangements, and checked the results against IGoR. In a later analysis, TCR-TCR, TCR-HLA and TCR-CMV co-occurrence was scored with hypergeometric tests, and a repertoire-size bias correction was applied to TCR pairs. False discovery rates were estimated in a later analysis by permuting HLA or CMV assignments 20 times. In a later analysis, co-occurring TCRs were grouped with DBSCAN, and TCRdist sequence similarity was added when clustering was performed within HLA-allele-positive subsets. Repertoires with fewer than 30,000 or more than 120,000 public chains, plus five repertoires with anomalous nucleotide sharing, were excluded from co-occurrence clustering. As stored in TCRdb, this immuneACCESS dataset retains in-frame rearrangements with V and J assigned. A fraction of the clones does not appear; measured against another copy, unresolved V genes explain less than half of the discrepancy, and the remainder lacks a known reason. The V and J calls and clone size were taken over from that table, and D and trimming were inferred from the DNA. This sample holds more than 95,000 clones; about three quarters were observed only once. The top ten clones comprise 3.5% to 4.5% of the sample.

General study outcomes and caveats: The classifier was reported to diagnose cytomegalovirus status with high specificity and sensitivity in both the original and validation cohorts. A later analysis found that TCR association rates varied across HLA loci, with DRB1 alleles showing the most associated TCRs and HLA-C alleles the fewest. A later analysis reported that several top co-occurrence clusters appeared linked to parvovirus B19, influenza, CMV and Epstein-Barr virus. A later genetic analysis reported fewer N-insertions in productive TCRs among donors in an Asian-associated ancestry cluster than the roughly 670-donor mean. Specific HLA alleles were associated with 16,951 TCR beta sequences at a false discovery rate of 0.05 in a later analysis. Most TCR sequences were observed very rarely across donors, whereas some public TCRs were present in many individuals. In an earlier analysis of under 600 of the donors, most TCR beta V segments were observed in productive rearrangements about 87% or about 30% of the time, broadly matching IMGT annotations. A further reported finding was that TCR beta sequences accurately predicted the HLA-A and HLA-B alleles for most subjects in the first cohort. In a later analysis, HLA-associated TCR beta chains were found to be more clonally expanded and to have lower generation probabilities than equally common non-associated chains. Correlated functional status among segregating V segments might reflect linkage disequilibrium, but an unknown experimental factor could not be ruled out. The study listed 150 to 200 TCR beta chains as associated with cytomegalovirus. Strong co-occurrence of HLA alleles, especially DR and DQ, made assigning TCR associations to individual alleles difficult. Roughly uniform sequencing depth across donors was assumed in presence/absence analyses, although this assumption may not hold. A few of the identified cytomegalovirus-associated TCR beta chains were confirmed in vitro to be specific for cytomegalovirus antigens. For the cohort, immune exposure information was limited to CMV serostatus. Because HLA typing was unavailable for some donors at each locus, only the typed subset was used in association tests. A group of highly shared sequence variants was considered likely to be a technical artifact of the sequencing pipeline. In a later analysis, most CMV-associated TCR beta chains were found to appear HLA-restricted, with HLA associations seemingly driven largely by CMV exposure. This cohort had only TCR beta chains sequenced, and the lack of alpha or paired-chain data limited which features could be detected. The authors suggested that the approach could potentially be generalized to other disease states and immunological phenotypes. Some IMGT-functional V segments, including TRBV6-2 and TRBV6-3, could not be distinguished by the 87-base-pair reads and were therefore excluded. An association between a missense DCLRE1C variant and V-gene and J-gene trimming of TCR beta chains was found in a later genetic analysis and replicated in an independent cohort. Because counts were too low, 15 to 20 rarely observed V segments, including chromosome 9 orphons, were excluded from the earlier analysis of some 590 of the donors.

The sequencing sample was made of PBMCs. In this chain, TRBV7-7 is recombined with TRBJ2-3; the D gene is perhaps TRBD2, on 7 matching bases. This TCR came from a man aged 25 to 40 in good health and CMV-seronegative. The DNA reads TGTGCTAGCAGCCCTGGGGGGGGCTCAGATACGCAGTATTTT. Its protein reads: CASSPGGGSDTQYF.